This T cell receptor (beta chain) was captured in a study of OX40 agonist ivuxolimab in advanced cancers. For the wider study: The costimulatory receptor OX40 (CD134) was targeted by ivuxolimab, a fully human IgG2 agonistic monoclonal antibody. Intravenous ivuxolimab was administered to patients every 2 weeks at six dose levels: 0.01, 0.1, 0.3, 1.5, 3 and 10 mg/kg. Of the 50 or so patients in dose escalation, about 20 had hepatocellular carcinoma, some 15 had melanoma, 9 had renal cell carcinoma and 9 had head and neck cancer. In the dose-escalation cohort, more than 75% of patients were male, and the mean age was roughly 60 years, with a range of 23 to 79. Prior anti-PD-1, anti-PD-L1 or anti-CTLA-4 therapy was permitted, and about two fifths of dose-escalation patients had received checkpoint inhibitors. Three dose-escalation patients achieved partial responses, one with hepatocellular carcinoma and two with cutaneous melanoma. Peripheral TCRbeta sequencing was intended to test whether TCR sequence diversity was altered and clonal T-cell expansion was caused by ivuxolimab. The paper covers the monotherapy dose-escalation part of the phase I ivuxolimab trial, which included N = 52 patients.

Genomic DNA was extracted from sorted cells for sequencing of the TCRbeta CDR3 region. TCRbeta CDR3 regions were sequenced using the immunoSEQ Assay. TCRdb took over this immuneACCESS table, retaining in-frame rearrangements with V and J assigned. Such tables are incomplete; in checked studies, under half of the missing clones stem from an unresolved V gene, and the remainder is unexplained. The sample table holds around 32,000 clones, of which over 85% were seen once. In total, the top ten clones hold approximately 26% of the sample. Study-wide conclusions, independent of this receptor: Low levels of normalized T-cell clonal expansion were also seen in some patients who did not respond. Partial responders in the 0.1-3.0 mg/kg groups had among the lowest normalized peripheral clonal expansion, especially among CD8+ T cells. At doses from 0.1 to 3.0 mg/kg, clonal expansion was seen in both CD4+ and CD8+ blood T cells between baseline and week 6. Which antigens the clonally expanded peripheral T cells were specific for was not determined. After ivuxolimab, CD8+ T cells had more expanded clones than CD4+ T cells on average.

Notes on this clone: Its antigen is still unknown. One base away there is no much larger clone; base qualities are not given.

Reading from cysteine to phenylalanine, the CDR3 counts 14 amino acids. Just CDR3 DNA is preserved here, 42 bases in frame from base 1. V is cut by 5 bases and J by 5 bases, and the space between the germline ends is 15 bases. As encoded in the germline V gene, CDR1 is MNHNS while CDR2 is SASEGT. The trial excluded patients who had a history of autoimmune disease or who were on systemic immunosuppression. Peripheral blood for TCR sequencing was drawn from every dose cohort at baseline, at cycle 4 day 1 and at cycle 7 day 1. Samples came from an open-label, multicenter, first-in-human phase I dose-escalation trial of ivuxolimab. Adults with locally advanced or metastatic head and neck squamous cell, hepatocellular, melanoma or renal cell carcinoma were enrolled in the trial. CD4+ and CD8+ T cells were sorted separately from peripheral blood before TCR sequencing.

The source material was CD4+ or CD8+ T cells sorted from blood, sampled in a trial of the OX40 agonist ivuxolimab. The TCR comes from an adult with an advanced solid tumor such as melanoma, head and neck, liver or kidney cancer. Rearrangement joined TRBV6-1 to TRBJ1-1; TRBD1 is possibly the D segment (5 matching bases). The DNA sequence is TGTGCCAGCAGTCCCCGGGGAGGGGTGACTGAAGCTTTCTTT. This translates into CASSPRGGVTEAFF.